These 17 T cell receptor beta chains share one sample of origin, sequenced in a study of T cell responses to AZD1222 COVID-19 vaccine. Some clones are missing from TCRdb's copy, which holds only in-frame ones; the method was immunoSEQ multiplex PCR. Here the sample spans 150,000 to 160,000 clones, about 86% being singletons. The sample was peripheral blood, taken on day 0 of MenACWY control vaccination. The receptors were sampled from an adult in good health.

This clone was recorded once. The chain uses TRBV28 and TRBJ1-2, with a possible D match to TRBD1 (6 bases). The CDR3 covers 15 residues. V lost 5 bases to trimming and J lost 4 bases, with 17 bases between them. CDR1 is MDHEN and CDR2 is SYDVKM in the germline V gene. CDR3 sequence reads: CASSPRAGVFYGYTF. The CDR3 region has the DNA TGTGCCAGCAGTCCTCGGGCAGGGGTTTTCTATGGCTACACCTTC.

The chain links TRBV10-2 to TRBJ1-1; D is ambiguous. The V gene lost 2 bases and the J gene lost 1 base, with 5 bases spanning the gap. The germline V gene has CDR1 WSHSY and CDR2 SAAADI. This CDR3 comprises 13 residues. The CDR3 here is CASSEAANTEAFF. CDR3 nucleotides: TGCGCCAGCAGTGAGGCAGCGAACACTGAAGCTTTCTTT.

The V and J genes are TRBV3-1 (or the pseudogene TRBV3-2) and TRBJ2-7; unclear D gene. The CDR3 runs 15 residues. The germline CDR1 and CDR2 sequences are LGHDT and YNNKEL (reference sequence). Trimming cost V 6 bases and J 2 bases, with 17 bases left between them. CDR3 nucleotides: TGTGCCAGCAGTCCCGGACCGAGCTTCCCCTACGAGCAGTACTTC. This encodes CASSPGPSFPYEQYF.

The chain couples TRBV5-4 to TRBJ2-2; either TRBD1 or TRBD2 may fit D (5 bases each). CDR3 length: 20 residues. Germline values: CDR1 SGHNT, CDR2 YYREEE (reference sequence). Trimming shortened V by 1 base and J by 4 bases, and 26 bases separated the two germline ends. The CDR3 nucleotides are TGTGCCAGCAGCTTGTCAGGGTCGGTTTCCGGGAAAATTACCACCGGGGAGCTGTTTTTT. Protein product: CASSLSGSVSGKITTGELFF.

In DNA form, the CDR3 reads TGTGCCAGCAGCGCGGCTCCACAGGGGGCTGGCAACGAGCAGTACTTC. This translates into CASSAAPQGAGNEQYF. J is TRBJ2-7 and V is TRBV7-2; 9 bases align to TRBD1. Germline CDR1 is SGHTA and CDR2 is FQGNSA. This CDR3 has 16 residues. With V trimmed by 5 bases and J by 5 bases, 13 bases remained unmatched.

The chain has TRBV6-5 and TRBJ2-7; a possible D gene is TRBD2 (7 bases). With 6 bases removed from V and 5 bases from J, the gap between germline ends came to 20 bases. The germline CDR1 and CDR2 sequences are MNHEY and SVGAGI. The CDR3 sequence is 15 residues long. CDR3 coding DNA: TGTGCCAGCAGCCGAACCCCGGGGGGCTCGGACGAGCAGTACGTC. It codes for CASSRTPGGSDEQYV.

CDR3 sequence: CASSVDLRTQNYGYTF. Written as DNA, the CDR3 is TGTGCCAGCAGCGTAGATCTTAGGACCCAAAACTATGGCTACACCTTC. The J gene is TRBJ1-2, the V gene TRBV9, with D unresolved. V lost 0 bases and J 2 bases, leaving 14 bases between the germline ends. The CDR3 has 16 amino acids. CDR1 and CDR2 from the germline V gene are SGDLS and YYNGEE. Combining the CDR3 with reference TRBV9 and TRBJ1-2 gives the whole variable domain DSGVTQTPKHLITATGQRVTLRCSPRSGDLSVYWYQQSLDQGLQFLIQYYNGEERAKGNILERFSAQQFPDLHSELNLSSLELGDSALYFCASSVDLRTQNYGYTFGSGTRLTVV.

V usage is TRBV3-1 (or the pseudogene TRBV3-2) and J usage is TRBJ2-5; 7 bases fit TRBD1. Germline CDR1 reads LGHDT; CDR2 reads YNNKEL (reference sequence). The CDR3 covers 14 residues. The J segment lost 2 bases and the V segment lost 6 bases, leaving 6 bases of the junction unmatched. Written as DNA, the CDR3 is TGTGCCAGCAGACCCGGGACAGAACAAGAGACCCAGTACTTC. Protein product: CASRPGTEQETQYF.

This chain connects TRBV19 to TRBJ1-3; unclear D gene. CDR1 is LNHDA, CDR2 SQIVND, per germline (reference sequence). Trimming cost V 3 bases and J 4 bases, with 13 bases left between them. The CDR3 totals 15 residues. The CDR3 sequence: CASSILTEIGNTIYF. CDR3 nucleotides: TGTGCCAGTAGTATCTTGACGGAAATCGGAAACACCATATATTTT.

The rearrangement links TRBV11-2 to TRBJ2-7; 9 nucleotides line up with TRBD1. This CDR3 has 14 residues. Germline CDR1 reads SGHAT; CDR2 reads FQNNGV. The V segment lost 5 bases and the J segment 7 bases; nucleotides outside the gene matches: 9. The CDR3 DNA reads TGTGCCAGCAGCCTGGTGGGGGGACAGGGTGAGCAGTACGTC. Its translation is CASSLVGGQGEQYV.

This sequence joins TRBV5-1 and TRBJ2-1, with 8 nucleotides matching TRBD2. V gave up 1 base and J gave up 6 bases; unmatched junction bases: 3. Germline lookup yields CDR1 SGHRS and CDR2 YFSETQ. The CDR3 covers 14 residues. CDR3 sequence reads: CASSLRGGPNEQFF. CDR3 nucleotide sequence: TGCGCCAGCAGCTTGCGGGGGGGCCCCAATGAGCAGTTCTTC.

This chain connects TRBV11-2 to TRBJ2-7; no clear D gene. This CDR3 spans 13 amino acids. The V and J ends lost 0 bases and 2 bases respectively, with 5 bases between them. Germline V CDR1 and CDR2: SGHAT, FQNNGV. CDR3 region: CASSLDATYEQYF. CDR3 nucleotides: TGTGCCAGCAGCTTAGATGCTACCTACGAGCAGTACTTC.

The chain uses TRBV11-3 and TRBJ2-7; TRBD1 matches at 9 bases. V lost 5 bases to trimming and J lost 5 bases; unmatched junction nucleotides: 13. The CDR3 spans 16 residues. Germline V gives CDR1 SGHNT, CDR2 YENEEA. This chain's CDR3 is CASSPDRGQGINEQYV. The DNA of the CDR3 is TGTGCCAGCAGCCCGGATCGGGGACAGGGCATCAACGAGCAGTACGTC.

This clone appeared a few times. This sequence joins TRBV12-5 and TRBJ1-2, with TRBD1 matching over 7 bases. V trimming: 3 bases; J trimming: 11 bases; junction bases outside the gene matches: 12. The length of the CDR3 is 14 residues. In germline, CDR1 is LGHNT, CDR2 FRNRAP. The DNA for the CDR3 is TGTGCTAGTGGTTTAGGAACCGGGACAGAGCAGTACACCTTC. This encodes CASGLGTGTEQYTF.

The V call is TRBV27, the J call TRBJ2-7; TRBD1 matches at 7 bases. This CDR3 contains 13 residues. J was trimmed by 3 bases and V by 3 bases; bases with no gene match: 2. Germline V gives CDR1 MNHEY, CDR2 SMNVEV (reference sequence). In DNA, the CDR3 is TGTGCCAGCAGTTTCGGACAGGTCTACGAGCAGTACTTC. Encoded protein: CASSFGQVYEQYF.

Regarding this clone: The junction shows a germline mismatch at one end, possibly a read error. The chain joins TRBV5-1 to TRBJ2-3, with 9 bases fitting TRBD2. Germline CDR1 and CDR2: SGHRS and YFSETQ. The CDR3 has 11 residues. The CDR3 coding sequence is TGCGCCAGCAGCTCGGCTAGCGGGACCGATTTT. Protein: CASSSASGTDF.

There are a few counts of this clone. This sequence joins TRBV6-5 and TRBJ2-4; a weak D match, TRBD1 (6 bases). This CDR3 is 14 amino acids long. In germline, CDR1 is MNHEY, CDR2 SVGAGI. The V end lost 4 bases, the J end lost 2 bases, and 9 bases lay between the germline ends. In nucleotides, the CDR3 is TGTGCCAGCAGTTCAGGACAGACCAAAAACATTCAGTACTTC. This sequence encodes CASSSGQTKNIQYF.